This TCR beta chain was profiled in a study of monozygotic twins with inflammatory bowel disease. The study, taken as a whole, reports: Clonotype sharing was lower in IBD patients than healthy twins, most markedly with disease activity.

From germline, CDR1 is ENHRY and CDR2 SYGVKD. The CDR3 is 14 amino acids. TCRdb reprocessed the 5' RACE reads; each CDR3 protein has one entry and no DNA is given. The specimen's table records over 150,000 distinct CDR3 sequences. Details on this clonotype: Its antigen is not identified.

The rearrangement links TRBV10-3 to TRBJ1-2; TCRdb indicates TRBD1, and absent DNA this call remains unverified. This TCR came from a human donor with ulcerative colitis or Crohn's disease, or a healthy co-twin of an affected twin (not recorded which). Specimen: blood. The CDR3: CAIRTSEGDYGYTF.